The sample holds many counts of the clone carrying this TCR beta chain. Its matching antigen is unknown. These data originate in a study of T cell repertoires in cytomegalovirus infection. The overall study: From public TCR beta signatures came an indication of both CMV infection and matching HLA type. Study-level results: Based on cumulative public TCR beta family frequency, carriers of CMV plus the relevant HLA were identified. CMV-specific TCR beta clonotypes restricted by HLA-C dominated the ex vivo response.

TCRdb passed the reads through MiXCR, listing each CDR3 protein once. The table has approximately 550,000 distinct CDR3 sequences, more than 15% seen once. J was trimmed by 0 bases and V by 6 bases; bases with no gene match: 15. The CDR3 sequence is 19 residues long. The clonotype originates from a human donor in good health (CMV status not recorded). Some clones in this sample may be carry-over from other donors' samples. Source material: CD8+ T cells from PBMCs. The J gene is TRBJ2-1, the V gene TRBV12-3 or TRBV12-4; 9 nucleotides align to TRBD2. As DNA, the CDR3 is TGTGCCAGCAGCACCCTAAGAGCGGGAGGTTCAAACTCCTACAATGAGCAGTTCTTC. Its translation: CASSTLRAGGSNSYNEQFF.